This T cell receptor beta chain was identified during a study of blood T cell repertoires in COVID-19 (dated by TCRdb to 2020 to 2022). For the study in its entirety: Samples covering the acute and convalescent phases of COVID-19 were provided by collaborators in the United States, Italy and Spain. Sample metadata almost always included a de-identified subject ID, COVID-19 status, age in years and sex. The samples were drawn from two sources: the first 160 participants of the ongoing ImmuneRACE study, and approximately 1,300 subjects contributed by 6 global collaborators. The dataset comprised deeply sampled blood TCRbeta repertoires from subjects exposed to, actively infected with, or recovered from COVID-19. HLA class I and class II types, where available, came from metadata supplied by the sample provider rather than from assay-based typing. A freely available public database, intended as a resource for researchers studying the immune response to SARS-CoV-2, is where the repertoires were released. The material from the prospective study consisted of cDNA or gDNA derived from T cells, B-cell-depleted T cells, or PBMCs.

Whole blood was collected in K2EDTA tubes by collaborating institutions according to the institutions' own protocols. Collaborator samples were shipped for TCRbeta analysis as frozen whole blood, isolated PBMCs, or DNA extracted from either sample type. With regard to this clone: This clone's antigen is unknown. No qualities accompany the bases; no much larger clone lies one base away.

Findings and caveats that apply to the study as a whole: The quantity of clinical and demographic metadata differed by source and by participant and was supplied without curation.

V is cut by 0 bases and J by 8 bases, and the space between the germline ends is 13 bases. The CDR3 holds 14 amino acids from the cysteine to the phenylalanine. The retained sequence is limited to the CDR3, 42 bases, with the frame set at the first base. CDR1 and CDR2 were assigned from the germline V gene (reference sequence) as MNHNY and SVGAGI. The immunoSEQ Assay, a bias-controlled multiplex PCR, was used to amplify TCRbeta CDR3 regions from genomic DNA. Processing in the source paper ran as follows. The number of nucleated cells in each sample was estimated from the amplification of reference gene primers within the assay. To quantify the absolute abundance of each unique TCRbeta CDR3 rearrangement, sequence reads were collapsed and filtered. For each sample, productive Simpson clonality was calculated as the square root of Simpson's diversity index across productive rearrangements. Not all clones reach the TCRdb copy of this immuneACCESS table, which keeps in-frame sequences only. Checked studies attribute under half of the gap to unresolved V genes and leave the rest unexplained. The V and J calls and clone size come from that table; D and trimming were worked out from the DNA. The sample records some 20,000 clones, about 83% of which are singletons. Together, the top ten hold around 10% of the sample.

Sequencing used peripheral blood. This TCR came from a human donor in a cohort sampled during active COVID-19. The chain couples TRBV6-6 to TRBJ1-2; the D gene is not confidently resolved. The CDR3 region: CASSYSTQEPGYTF. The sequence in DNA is TGTGCCAGCAGTTACTCTACCCAAGAGCCGGGCTACACCTTC.